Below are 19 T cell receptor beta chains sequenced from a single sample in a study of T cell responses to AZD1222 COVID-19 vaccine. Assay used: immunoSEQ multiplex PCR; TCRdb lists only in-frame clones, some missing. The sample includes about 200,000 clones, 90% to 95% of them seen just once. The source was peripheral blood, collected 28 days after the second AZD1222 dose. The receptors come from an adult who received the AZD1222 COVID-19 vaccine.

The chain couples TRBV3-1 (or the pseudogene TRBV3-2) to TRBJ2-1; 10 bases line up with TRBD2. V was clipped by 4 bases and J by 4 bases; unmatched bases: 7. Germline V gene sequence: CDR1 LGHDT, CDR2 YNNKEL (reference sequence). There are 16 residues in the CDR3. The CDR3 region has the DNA TGTGCCAGCAGCCCCGTAGCGGGGGGCCTTTACAATGAGCAGTTCTTC. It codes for CASSPVAGGLYNEQFF.

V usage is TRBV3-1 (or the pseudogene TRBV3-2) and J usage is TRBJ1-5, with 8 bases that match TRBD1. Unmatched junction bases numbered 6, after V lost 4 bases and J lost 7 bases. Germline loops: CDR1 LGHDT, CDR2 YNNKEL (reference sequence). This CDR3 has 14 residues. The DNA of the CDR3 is TGTGCCAGCAGCCTGAGGGGGACAGGACAGCCCCAGCATTTT. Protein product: CASSLRGTGQPQHF.

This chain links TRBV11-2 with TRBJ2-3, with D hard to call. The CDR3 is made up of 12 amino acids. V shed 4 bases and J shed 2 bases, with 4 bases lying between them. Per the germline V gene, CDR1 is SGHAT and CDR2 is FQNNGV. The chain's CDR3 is CASSSTTDTQYF. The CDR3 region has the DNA TGTGCCAGCAGCTCGACCACAGATACGCAGTATTTT.

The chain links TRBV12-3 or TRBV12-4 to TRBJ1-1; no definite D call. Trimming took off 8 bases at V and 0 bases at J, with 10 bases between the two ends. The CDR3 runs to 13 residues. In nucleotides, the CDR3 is TGTGCCAGCCGGGCACAGCTGAACACTGAAGCTTTCTTT. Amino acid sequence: CASRAQLNTEAFF.

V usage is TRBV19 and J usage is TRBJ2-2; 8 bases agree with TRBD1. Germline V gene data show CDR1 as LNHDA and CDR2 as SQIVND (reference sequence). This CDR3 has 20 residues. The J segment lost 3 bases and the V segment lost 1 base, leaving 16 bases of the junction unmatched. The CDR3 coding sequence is TGTGCCAGTAGTATAGTAAGCGGCAGGGGGCCTCGAAGGGACACCGGGGAGCTGTTTTTT. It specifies CASSIVSGRGPRRDTGELFF.

DNA for the CDR3: TGTGCCAGCAGGGGACAGGGGAGTTTGGGCTACACCTTC. It yields the protein CASRGQGSLGYTF. The V gene is TRBV6-1, the J gene TRBJ1-2, with 10 bases that match TRBD1. This CDR3 is 13 amino acids long. J was trimmed by 8 bases and V by 6 bases; bases with no gene match: 6. The germline gives CDR1 MNHNS, CDR2 SASEGT.

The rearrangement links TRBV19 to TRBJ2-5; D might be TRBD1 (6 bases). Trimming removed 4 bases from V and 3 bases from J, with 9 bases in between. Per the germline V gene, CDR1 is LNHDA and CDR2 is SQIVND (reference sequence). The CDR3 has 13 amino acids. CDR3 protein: CASSSPGEETQYF. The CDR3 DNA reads TGTGCCAGTAGTAGTCCAGGGGAAGAGACCCAGTACTTC.

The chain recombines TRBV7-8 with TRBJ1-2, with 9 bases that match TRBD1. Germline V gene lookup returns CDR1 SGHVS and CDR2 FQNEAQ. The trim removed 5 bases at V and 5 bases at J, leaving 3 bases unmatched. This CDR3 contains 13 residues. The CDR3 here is CASSRDREYGYTF. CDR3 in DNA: TGTGCCAGCAGCCGGGACAGGGAATATGGCTACACCTTC.

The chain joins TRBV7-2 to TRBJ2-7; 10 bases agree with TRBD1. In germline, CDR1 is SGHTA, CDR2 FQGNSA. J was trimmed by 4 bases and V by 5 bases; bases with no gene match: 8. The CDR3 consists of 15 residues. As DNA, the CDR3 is TGTGCCAGCAGCCTTATCCCGGGACAGGGGTACGAGCAGTACTTC. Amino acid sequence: CASSLIPGQGYEQYF.

Here the CDR3 reads CASSPRTGSTMNTEAFF. The CDR3 coding sequence is TGTGCCAGCAGTCCAAGGACAGGGAGCACTATGAACACTGAAGCTTTCTTT. The V and J genes are TRBV6-6 and TRBJ1-1; TRBD1 agrees at 8 bases. V shed 5 bases and J 0 bases; nucleotides not matched to a gene: 11. The CDR3 length is 17 residues. Germline V lookup: CDR1 MNHNY, CDR2 SVGAGI (reference sequence).

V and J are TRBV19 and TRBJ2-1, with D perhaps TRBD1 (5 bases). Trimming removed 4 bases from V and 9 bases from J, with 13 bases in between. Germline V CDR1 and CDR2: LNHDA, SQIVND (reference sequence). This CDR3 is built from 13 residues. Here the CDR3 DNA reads TGTGCCAGTAGTACCCAGGGTACCACTGAGCAGTTCTTC. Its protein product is CASSTQGTTEQFF.

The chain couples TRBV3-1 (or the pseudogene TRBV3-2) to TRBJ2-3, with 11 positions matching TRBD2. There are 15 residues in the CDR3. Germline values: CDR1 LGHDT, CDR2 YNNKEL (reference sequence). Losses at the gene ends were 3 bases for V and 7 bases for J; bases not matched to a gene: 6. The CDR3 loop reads CASSHLAGGGYTQYF. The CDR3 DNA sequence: TGTGCCAGCAGCCATCTAGCGGGGGGCGGGTATACGCAGTATTTT.

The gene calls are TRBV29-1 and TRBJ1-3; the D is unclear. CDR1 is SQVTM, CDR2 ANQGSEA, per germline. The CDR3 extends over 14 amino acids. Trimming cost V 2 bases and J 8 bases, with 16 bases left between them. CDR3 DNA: TGCAGCGTTGAATTAGGTGGAAGGGTGGACACCATATATTTT. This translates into CSVELGGRVDTIYF.

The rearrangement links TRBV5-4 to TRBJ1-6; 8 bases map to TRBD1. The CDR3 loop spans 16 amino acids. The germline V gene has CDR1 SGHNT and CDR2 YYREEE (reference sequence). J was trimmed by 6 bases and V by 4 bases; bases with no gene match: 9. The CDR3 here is CASSVGGTGPNSPLHF. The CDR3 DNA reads TGTGCCAGCAGCGTTGGTGGGACAGGCCCTAATTCACCCCTCCACTTT.

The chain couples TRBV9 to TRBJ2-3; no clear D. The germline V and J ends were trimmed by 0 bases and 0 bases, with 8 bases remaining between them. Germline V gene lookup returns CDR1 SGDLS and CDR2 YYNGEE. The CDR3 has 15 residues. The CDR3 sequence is CASSVVTESTDTQYF. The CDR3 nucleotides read TGTGCCAGCAGCGTAGTAACGGAGAGCACAGATACGCAGTATTTT.

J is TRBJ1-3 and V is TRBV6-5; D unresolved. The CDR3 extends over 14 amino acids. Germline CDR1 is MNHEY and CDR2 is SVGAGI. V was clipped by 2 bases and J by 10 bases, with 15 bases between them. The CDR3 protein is CASSYTRRLETIYF. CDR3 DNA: TGTGCCAGCAGTTACACAAGGAGGCTGGAAACCATATATTTT.

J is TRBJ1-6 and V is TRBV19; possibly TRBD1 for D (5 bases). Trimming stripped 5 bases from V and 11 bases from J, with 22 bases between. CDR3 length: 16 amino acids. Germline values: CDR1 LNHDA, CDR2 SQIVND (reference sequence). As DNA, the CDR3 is TGTGCCAGTAGTCTCCCCAGGTCAGGGAGTTTGCCACCCCTCCACTTT. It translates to CASSLPRSGSLPPLHF.

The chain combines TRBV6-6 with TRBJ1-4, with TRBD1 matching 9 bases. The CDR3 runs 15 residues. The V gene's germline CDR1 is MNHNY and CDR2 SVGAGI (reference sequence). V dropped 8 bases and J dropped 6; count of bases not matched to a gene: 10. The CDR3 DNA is TGTGCCAGCTTCTCGGGACAGGGCGGTGATGAAAAACTGTTTTTT. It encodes CASFSGQGGDEKLFF.

CDR3 residues: CASSPRGGLGVYGYTF. The CDR3 DNA reads as TGTGCCAGCAGCCCCAGGGGAGGACTAGGGGTTTATGGCTACACCTTC. The chain carries TRBV5-8 and TRBJ1-2; perhaps TRBD1 as D (6 bases). Trimming stripped 4 bases from V and 5 bases from J, with 21 bases between. Per the germline V gene, CDR1 is SGHTS and CDR2 is YDEGEE. The CDR3 spans 16 residues.